The 3 T cell receptor beta chains presented below share a single source sample, sequenced in a study of T cell responses to AZD1222 COVID-19 vaccine (TCRdb year 2021). Libraries were made using the immunoSEQ multiplex PCR assay. Not all clones reach the TCRdb copy of this immuneACCESS table, which keeps in-frame sequences only. Checked studies attribute under half of the gap to unresolved V genes and leave the rest unexplained. The sample table shows about 59,000 clones, and about 91% are seen once. The ten most abundant clones make up 6.1% of the sample. Interpreted using the paper, the time point label stands for: about 28 days (+/-7) after the second vaccine dose. The material was peripheral blood, obtained 28 days after the second AZD1222 dose. The receptors originated from an adult who received the AZD1222 COVID-19 vaccine.

The chain is built from TRBV14 and TRBJ2-3; possible D gene TRBD2, 5 bases. V shed 3 bases and J shed 1 base, with 23 bases lying between them. The germline gives CDR1 SGHDN, CDR2 FVKESK. This CDR3 region has 19 residues. The CDR3 is CASSQGFVVAPTRTDTQYF. CDR3 nucleotides: TGTGCCAGCAGCCAGGGTTTCGTGGTAGCGCCTACCCGCACAGATACGCAGTATTTT.

This clone was found a few times. The CDR3 nucleotides are TGTGCCACCAGCAGAGCACTGACAGGGACCCCTGAAGCTTTCTTT. It codes for CATSRALTGTPEAFF. The gene calls are TRBV15 and TRBJ1-1; TRBD1 agrees at 7 bases. CDR1 is LNHNV, CDR2 YYDKDF, per germline (reference sequence). CDR3 length: 15 residues. J was trimmed by 6 bases and V by 1 base; bases with no gene match: 8.

The rearrangement links TRBV7-9 to TRBJ2-7; TRBD2 matches at 7 bases. The germline V gene has CDR1 SEHNR and CDR2 FQNEAQ (reference sequence). This CDR3 contains 13 residues. V shed 8 bases and J 2 bases; nucleotides not matched to a gene: 6. The CDR3 loop reads CASALAVTYEQYF. For the CDR3, the DNA is TGTGCCAGCGCTCTAGCGGTAACCTACGAGCAGTACTTC.